These 7 T cell receptor beta chains were sequenced from one sample in a study of siplizumab effects on memory and regulatory T cells. The assay was immunoSEQ multiplex PCR, and TCRdb's table has in-frame clones only and misses some. The data show 75,000 to 100,000 clones, with 90% to 95% seen just once and 1% to 1.5% held by the top ten. Source material: non-Treg CD4+ T cells sorted from blood. These receptors came from a human donor in good health.

The CDR3 nucleotides are TGCGCCAGCAGCGGAATAACTAGAGTGGAGACCCAGTACTTC. Protein sequence: CASSGITRVETQYF. The J gene is TRBJ2-5, the V gene TRBV5-1, with D tentatively TRBD2 (5 bases). Trimming took off 4 bases at V and 5 bases at J, with 15 bases between the two ends. The CDR3 covers 14 residues. Germline loops: CDR1 SGHRS, CDR2 YFSETQ.

The V and J genes are TRBV7-9 and TRBJ2-2; D is perhaps TRBD1 (5 bases). This CDR3 has 15 amino acids. V was clipped by 1 base and J by 0 bases, with 6 bases between them. Germline-derived CDR1 and CDR2 are SEHNR and FQNEAQ (reference sequence). The CDR3 reads CASSLETANTGELFF. The CDR3 bases are TGTGCCAGCAGCTTAGAGACAGCGAACACCGGGGAGCTGTTTTTT.

The rearrangement uses TRBV30 and TRBJ1-1, with TRBD1 identical over 9 bases. This CDR3 region has 13 residues. V was clipped by 5 bases and J by 7 bases; unmatched bases: 8. The germline V gene has CDR1 GTSNPN and CDR2 SVGIG (reference sequence). Here the CDR3 DNA reads TGTGCCTGGGGCCGACAGGGGGGCAGTGAAGCTTTCTTT. Translating it yields CAWGRQGGSEAFF.

This chain uses TRBV7-9 with TRBJ2-2; 9 bases align to TRBD2. The CDR3 is 15 residues long. Germline V gives CDR1 SEHNR, CDR2 FQNEAQ (reference sequence). V shed 6 bases, J shed 6 bases, and the junction held 8 bases outside the gene matches. The CDR3 DNA is TGTGCCAGCAGGCCGGGACTAGCTGTCGCCGGGGAGCTGTTTTTT. Protein sequence: CASRPGLAVAGELFF.

This clone has a single count. The chain employs TRBV5-6 and TRBJ2-5; 7 nucleotides align to TRBD1. The length of the CDR3 is 14 residues. CDR1 and CDR2 from the germline V gene are SGHDT and YYEEEE. Unmatched junction bases numbered 7, after V lost 4 bases and J lost 4 bases. The CDR3 region has the DNA TGTGCCAGCAGCCCTCACAGGGGTCCAGAGACCCAGTACTTC. It is translated as CASSPHRGPETQYF.

The J gene is TRBJ2-7, the V gene TRBV7-8; TRBD1 is a possible D gene (6 bases). Deletions cut 5 bases from V and 3 bases from J, with 11 bases between. Germline CDR1 and CDR2: SGHVS and FQNEAQ. This CDR3 region has 13 residues. CDR3 DNA: TGTGCCAGCAGCCGGACAGTTTACTACGAGCAGTACTTC. It codes for CASSRTVYYEQYF.

Only a few counts were recorded for this clone. The chain couples TRBV6-4 to TRBJ2-1, with 11 nucleotides matching TRBD1. Germline trimming cut 2 bases from V and 6 bases from J; bases unmatched to any gene: 0. CDR1 is MRHNA and CDR2 is SNTAGT in the germline V gene. The CDR3 contains 14 residues. The CDR3 sequence: CASSDGTGGNEQFF. DNA of the CDR3: TGTGCCAGCAGTGACGGGACAGGGGGCAATGAGCAGTTCTTC.